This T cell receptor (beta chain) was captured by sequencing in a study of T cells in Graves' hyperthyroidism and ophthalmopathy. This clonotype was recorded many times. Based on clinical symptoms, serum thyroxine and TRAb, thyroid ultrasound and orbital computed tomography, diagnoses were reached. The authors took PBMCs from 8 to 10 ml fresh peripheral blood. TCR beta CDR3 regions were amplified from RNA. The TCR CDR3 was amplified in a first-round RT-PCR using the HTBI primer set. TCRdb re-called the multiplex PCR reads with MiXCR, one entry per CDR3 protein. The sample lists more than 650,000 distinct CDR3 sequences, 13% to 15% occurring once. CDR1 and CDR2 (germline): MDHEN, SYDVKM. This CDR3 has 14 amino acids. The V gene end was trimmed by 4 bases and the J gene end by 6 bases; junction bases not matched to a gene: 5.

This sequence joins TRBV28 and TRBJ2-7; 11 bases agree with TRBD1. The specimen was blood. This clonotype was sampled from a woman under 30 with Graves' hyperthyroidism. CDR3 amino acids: CASSSGTGGGEQYF. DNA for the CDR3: TGTGCCAGCAGTTCCGGGACAGGGGGGGGCGAGCAGTACTTC.